The sequence of this T cell receptor beta chain was determined in a study of cytomegalovirus exposure and HLA in healthy donors. Study-wide results and limits: Overall, roughly 160 TCR beta chains were annotated as cytomegalovirus-associated. The dataset shows that most TCR sequences were rare, while some public TCRs occurred in many donors.

This CDR3 has 11 amino acids. V lost 1 base to trimming and J lost 12 bases, with 7 bases between them. Looked up from germline, CDR1 is SGHTA and CDR2 is FQGNSA. The donors were part of the validation cohort, which consisted of under 150 subjects and was separate from the first cohort of 666 subjects. About this clone itself: The antigen remains undetermined.

Profiling relied on immunoSEQ multiplex PCR, and the TCRdb table lists in-frame clones only, not all of them. This sample has about 79,000 clones, with over 85% found just once. The clonotype originates from a woman aged 25 to 39 in good health and CMV-seronegative. This sequence joins TRBV7-2 and TRBJ2-1, with D perhaps TRBD2 (5 bases). Source material: PBMCs. CDR3 sequence (DNA): TGTGCCAGCAGCTTAGGCGGGCGGCAGTTCTTC. Its translation is CASSLGGRQFF. Supplemented by reference TRBV7-2 and TRBJ2-1, the full variable domain reads GAGVSQSPSNKVTEKGKDVELRCDPISGHTALYWYRQSLGQGLEFLIYFQGNSAPDKSGLPSDRFSAERTGGSVSTLTIQRTQQEDSAVYLCASSLGGRQFFGPGTRLTVL.